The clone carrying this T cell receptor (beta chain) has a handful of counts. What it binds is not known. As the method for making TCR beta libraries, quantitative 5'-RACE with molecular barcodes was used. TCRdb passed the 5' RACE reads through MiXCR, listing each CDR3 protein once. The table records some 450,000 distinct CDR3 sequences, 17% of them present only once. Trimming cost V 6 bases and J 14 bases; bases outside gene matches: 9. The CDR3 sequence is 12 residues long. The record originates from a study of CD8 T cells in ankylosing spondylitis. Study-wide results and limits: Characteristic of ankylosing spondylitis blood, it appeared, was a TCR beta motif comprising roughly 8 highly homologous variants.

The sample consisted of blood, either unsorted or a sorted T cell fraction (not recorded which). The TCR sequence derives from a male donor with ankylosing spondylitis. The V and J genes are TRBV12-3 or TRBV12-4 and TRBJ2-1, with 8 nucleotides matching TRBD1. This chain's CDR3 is CASSPDRGFEFF. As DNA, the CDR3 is TGTGCCAGCAGCCCTGACAGGGGATTTGAGTTCTTC.